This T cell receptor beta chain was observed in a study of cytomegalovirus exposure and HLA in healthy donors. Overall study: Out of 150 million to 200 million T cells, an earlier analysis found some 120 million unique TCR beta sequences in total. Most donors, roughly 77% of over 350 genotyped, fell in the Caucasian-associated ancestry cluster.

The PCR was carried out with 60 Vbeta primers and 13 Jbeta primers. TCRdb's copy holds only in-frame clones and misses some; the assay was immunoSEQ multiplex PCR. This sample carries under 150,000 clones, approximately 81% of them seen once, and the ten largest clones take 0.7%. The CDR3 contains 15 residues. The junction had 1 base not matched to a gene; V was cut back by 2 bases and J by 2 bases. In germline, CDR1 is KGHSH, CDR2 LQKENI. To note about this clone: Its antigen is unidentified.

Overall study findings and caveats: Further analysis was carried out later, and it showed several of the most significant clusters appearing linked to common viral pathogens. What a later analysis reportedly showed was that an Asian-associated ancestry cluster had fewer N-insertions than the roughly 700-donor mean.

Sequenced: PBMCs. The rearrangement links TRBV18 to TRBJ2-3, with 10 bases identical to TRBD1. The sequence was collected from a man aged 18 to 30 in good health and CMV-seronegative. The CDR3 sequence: CASSPGQGDTDTQYF. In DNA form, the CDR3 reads TGTGCCAGCTCACCAGGACAGGGGGACACAGATACGCAGTATTTT.